This passage covers 7 T cell receptor beta chains from one sample sequenced in a study of T cell repertoires in cytomegalovirus infection. Their recognized antigens are unknown. TCRdb redid the calling of the reads with MiXCR, one entry per CDR3 protein. The sample includes around 100,000 distinct CDR3 sequences, around 9.1% of them seen just once. The sequenced sample consisted of PBMCs, sequenced either directly or after in vitro stimulation (not recorded which). The source is a human donor in good health (CMV status not recorded). Some clones in this sample may be carry-over from other donors' samples.

This clonotype was counted ten times or more. Here the CDR3 DNA reads TGTGCCAGCGAAGAAAAAAGACGGGGACTAGCGGGAGGACTTTCCTACAATGAGCAGTTCTTC. This codes for CASEEKRRGLAGGLSYNEQFF. The rearrangement uses TRBV12-3 or TRBV12-4 and TRBJ2-1; the match to TRBD2 covers 15 bases. This CDR3 is built from 21 residues. V shed 8 bases, J shed 1 base, and the junction held 18 bases outside the gene matches.

This clonotype was seen a few times. This sequence joins TRBV12-3 or TRBV12-4 and TRBJ2-2; D gene ambiguous. The CDR3 runs 16 residues. The germline V and J ends were trimmed by 2 bases and 0 bases, with 10 bases remaining between them. The CDR3: CASSLTAGANTGELFF. The CDR3 bases are TGTGCCAGCAGTTTAACGGCAGGCGCGAACACCGGGGAGCTGTTTTTT.

This clonotype has a count of ten or more. This chain uses TRBV6-1 with TRBJ2-1, with D perhaps matching TRBD1 (5 bases). There are 13 residues in the CDR3. The germline gives CDR1 MNHNS, CDR2 SASEGT. The V gene lost 3 bases and the J gene lost 15 bases, with 18 bases spanning the gap. CDR3 in amino acids: CASSEQNKGRGFF. The CDR3 DNA is TGTGCCAGCAGTGAGCAGAACAAGGGGCGCGGGTTCTTC.

This clonotype was observed at least ten times. CDR3 in DNA: TGTGCCAGCAGCTTAGGGTCCGGGCCCCTAAACAGCAATCAGCCCCAGCATTTT. This codes for CASSLGSGPLNSNQPQHF. V gene TRBV7-2 combines with J gene TRBJ1-5; D ambiguous. The CDR3 has 18 residues. The V gene's germline CDR1 is SGHTA and CDR2 FQGNSA. The V end was cut by 1 base, the J end by 1 base, with 17 bases between.

This clonotype came up a few times. V and J are TRBV19 and TRBJ1-5, with D possibly TRBD1 on 6 matching bases. The CDR3 sequence is 13 residues long. Germline CDR1 reads LNHDA; CDR2 reads SQIVND (reference sequence). CDR3 bases: TGTGCATGGGGACAATATAGCAATCAGCCCCAGCATTTT. Amino acids: CAWGQYSNQPQHF. The whole variable domain, remainder taken from reference TRBV19 and TRBJ1-5, is DGGITQSPKYLFRKEGQNVTLSCEQNLNHDAMYWYRQDPGQGLRLIYYSQIVNDFQKGDIAEGYSVSREKKESFPLTVTSAQKNPTAFYLCAWGQYSNQPQHFGDGTRLSIL.

Ten or more counts support this clonotype. The chain couples TRBV7-9 to TRBJ2-6; D is unresolved. V was clipped by 1 base and J by 0 bases, with 10 bases between them. In germline, CDR1 is SEHNR, CDR2 FQNEAQ (reference sequence). The CDR3 is 17 residues long. CDR3 nucleotide sequence: TGTGCCAGCAGCTTAGGGGCAGCGATCTCTGGGGCCAACGTCCTGACTTTC. Its translation is CASSLGAAISGANVLTF.

This clonotype was seen repeatedly, ten times or more. This chain links TRBV7-2 with TRBJ1-2; 7 bases are shared with TRBD1. Germline lookup yields CDR1 SGHTA and CDR2 FQGNSA. Germline trimming cut 5 bases from V and 3 bases from J; bases unmatched to any gene: 9. The CDR3 runs to 15 residues. The CDR3 region has the DNA TGTGCCAGCAGCCTAAGACAGGGACGAGACTATGGCTACACCTTC. It yields the protein CASSLRQGRDYGYTF.